These T cell receptor beta chains were read from a single sample in a study of CD8+ T cells in alopecia areata. Data came from immunoSEQ multiplex PCR; TCRdb stores just in-frame clones and leaves some out. The sample lists about 64,000 clones, approximately 44% occurring once. This specimen consisted of CD8+ T cells sorted from blood, obtained at approximately week 37, from a patient treated with tofacitinib. The source is a human donor with alopecia areata. Both conserved end residues are part of each CDR3. The order of the fields is J gene, clone size, D gene, V gene, CDR3 DNA, CDR3 protein. A D gene is named only where the DNA matches it firmly. Size tells how often a clone was seen (once, few, many) or the class of an expanded clone, and some rows leave it out.

TRBJ1-2 few - TRBV7-3 TGTGCCAGCAGCTTCGGGTCGGGTTATGGCTACACCTTC CASSFGSGYGYTF
TRBJ2-1 - TRBD2 TRBV29-1 TGCAGCGTCCCGGGACTAGCGGGCAATGAGCAGTTCTTC CSVPGLAGNEQFF
TRBJ2-6 - - TRBV9 TGTGCCAGCAGCCCGGGATCCCACTCTGGGGCCAACGTCCTGACTTTC CASSPGSHSGANVLTF
TRBJ2-1 few - TRBV5-1 TGCGCCAGCAGCCAAGAGGGTTCCAATGAGCAGTTCTTC CASSQEGSNEQFF
TRBJ1-5 many - TRBV9 TGTGCCAGCAGCCCCTGGGATAGCAATCAGCCCCAGCATTTT CASSPWDSNQPQHF
TRBJ2-7 - - TRBV9 TGTGCCAGCAGCGGGGACTCTTACGAGCAGTACTTC CASSGDSYEQYF
TRBJ2-1 - - TRBV4-3 TGCGCCAGCAGAGAGGGGGGGCAACCGTTCAATGAGCAGTTCTTC CASREGGQPFNEQFF
TRBJ2-7 - - TRBV5-6 TGTGCCAGCAGCTTTCGCAGCTTTTCCTACGAGCAGTACTTC CASSFRSFSYEQYF
TRBJ2-7 - - TRBV30 TGTGCCTGGAGTTTTGCAGGGCCCTACGAGCAGTACTTC CAWSFAGPYEQYF
TRBJ2-7 few - TRBV6-6 TGTGCCAGCAGTTACTCTTCCGAGCAGTACTTC CASSYSSEQYF
TRBJ1-2 - - TRBV7-2 TGTGCCAGCAGCTTAAGACCGGGACGGCAGCTCTATGGCTACACCTTC CASSLRPGRQLYGYTF
TRBJ2-7 - - TRBV27 TGTGCCAGCAGTTTATCGATCCCTGGGGGTAGCTACGAGCAGTACTTC CASSLSIPGGSYEQYF
TRBJ2-7 - - TRBV4-2 TGTGCCAGCAGCCTGGCGGGAAGAAGGGGCGAGCAGTACTTC CASSLAGRRGEQYF
TRBJ2-4 few - TRBV15 TGTGCCACCAGCAGAGTTCGGCAGGTCAAAAACATTCAGTACTTC CATSRVRQVKNIQYF
TRBJ2-5 few TRBD2 TRBV11-2 TGTGCCAGCAGCTTAGGGTCGGGAGGAGGGGAGACCCAGTACTTC CASSLGSGGGETQYF
TRBJ2-3 medium-sized TRBD2 TRBV9 TGTGCCAGCAGCCCAGGACTAGCGGGAGGGCCCACAGATACGCAGTATTTT CASSPGLAGGPTDTQYF
TRBJ2-7 - - TRBV27 TGTGCCAGCAGTTTATCCTGGAGGGACAGCTCCTACGAGCAGTACTTC CASSLSWRDSSYEQYF
TRBJ2-1 - - TRBV27 TGTGCCAGCAGCCCCCGGGGAGCCTACAATGAGCAGTTCTTC CASSPRGAYNEQFF
TRBJ2-7 few TRBD1 TRBV29-1 TGCAGCATCAGGACAGGGGGGTCCTACGAGCAGTACTTC CSIRTGGSYEQYF
TRBJ2-7 - TRBD2 TRBV28 TGTGCCAGCAGTTTATTAGTAGCGGGAGGGCCGCAGTACTTC CASSLLVAGGPQYF
TRBJ2-7 - - TRBV25-1 TGTGCCAGCAGCGGAGGCTACGAGCAGTACTTC CASSGGYEQYF
TRBJ2-1 - - TRBV29-1 TGCAGCGTCACGGAGGGCGAAGCCTCCTACAATGAGCAGTTCTTC CSVTEGEASYNEQFF
TRBJ2-1 - - TRBV29-1 TGCAGCGGAGGGAGGAGTGAGCAGTTCTTC CSGGRSEQFF
TRBJ2-7 - - TRBV9 TGTGCCAGCAGCGTAGGGCAGGCTGCCTACGAGCAGTACTTC CASSVGQAAYEQYF
TRBJ2-7 - - TRBV4-1 TGCGCCAGCAGCCAACGTATTTCCTACGAGCAGTACTTC CASSQRISYEQYF
TRBJ2-7 few TRBD2 TRBV29-1 TGCAGCGTTGCGCTCGGGGGGGCCTACGAGCAGTACTTC CSVALGGAYEQYF
TRBJ1-1 few - TRBV30 TGTGCCTGGAGTATAGTGAACACTGAAGCTTTCTTT CAWSIVNTEAFF